The present T cell receptor beta chain was sequenced within a study of breast tumors, draining lymph nodes, adjacent tissues. Whole-study results and caveats: Tumor T cell lymph node origin was a supported hypothesis, not proven.

The lymph nodes were axillary draining lymph nodes from breast cancer patients. Trimming cost V 1 base and J 2 bases, with 13 bases left between them. There are 16 residues in the CDR3. Germline V gives CDR1 MNHNY, CDR2 SVGAGI (reference sequence). As concerns this clonotype: Its antigen is still unknown.

MiXCR, applied by TCRdb to the multiplex PCR reads, yields one record per CDR3 protein. The table lists under 85,000 distinct CDR3 sequences, roughly 19% of them singletons, with 2.4% in the top ten. This rearrangement joins TRBV6-6 to TRBJ2-3; D remains ambiguous. Sequencing was done on a sample of axillary lymph node tissue. This TCR was recovered from a female donor with breast cancer. Some clones in this sample may be carry-over from other donors' samples. The CDR3 here is CASSYWLPRSTDTQYF. In nucleotides, the CDR3 is TGTGCCAGCAGTTACTGGCTACCCCGATCCACAGATACGCAGTATTTT.